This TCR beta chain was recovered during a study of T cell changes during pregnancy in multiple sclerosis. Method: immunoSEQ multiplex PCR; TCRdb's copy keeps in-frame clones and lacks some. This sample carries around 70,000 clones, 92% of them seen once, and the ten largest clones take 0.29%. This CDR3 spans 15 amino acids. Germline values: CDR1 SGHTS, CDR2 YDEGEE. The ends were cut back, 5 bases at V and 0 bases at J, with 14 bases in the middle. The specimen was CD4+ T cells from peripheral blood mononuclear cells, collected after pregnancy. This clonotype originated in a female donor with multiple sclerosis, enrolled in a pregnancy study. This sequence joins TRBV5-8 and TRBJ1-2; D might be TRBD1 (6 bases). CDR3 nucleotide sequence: TGTGCCAGCAGTATCGGGGGGGCCACTAACTATGGCTACACCTTC. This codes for CASSIGGATNYGYTF.